A single sample is the source of the 8 T cell receptor beta chains below, sequenced in a study of shared clonotypes between healthy human individuals. The table came from immunoSEQ multiplex PCR; TCRdb's copy has only in-frame clones and leaves some out. The table records a few hundred thousand clones, about 70% of them present only once. Specimen: memory CD4+ T cells sorted from blood. Subset reported: CD45RA-negative fraction. The receptors stem from a man aged 25 to 45 in good health.

CDR3 DNA: TGTGCCAGTACTCCGGACAGGGAAGTCGGGGAGCTGTTTTTT. It translates to CASTPDREVGELFF. V gene TRBV19 combines with J gene TRBJ2-2; 8 bases match TRBD1. The CDR3 is made up of 14 amino acids. Per the germline V gene, CDR1 is LNHDA and CDR2 is SQIVND (reference sequence). Unmatched junction bases numbered 8, after V lost 7 bases and J lost 7 bases.

The rearrangement links TRBV29-1 to TRBJ2-2; TRBD1 aligns across 8 bases. The CDR3 is 16 residues long. Germline CDR1 and CDR2: SQVTM and ANQGSEA. V shed 4 bases, J shed 4 bases, and the junction held 11 bases outside the gene matches. The CDR3 is CSVARQGTVGTGELFF. The CDR3 DNA sequence: TGCAGCGTTGCTCGACAGGGGACTGTTGGCACCGGGGAGCTGTTTTTT.

In the case of this clone: Other DNA sequences in this sample translate to the same CDR3. CDR3 amino acids: CASKGGSQETQYF. The CDR3 DNA reads as TGTGCCAGCAAGGGGGGGAGCCAAGAGACCCAGTACTTC. V usage is TRBV2 and J usage is TRBJ2-5; the D gene is possibly TRBD2 (7 bases). V lost 7 bases, J lost 1 base, and 10 bases lay in between. The germline CDR1 and CDR2 sequences are SNHLY and FYNNEI. The CDR3 has 13 amino acids.

This clone was seen a handful of times. The genes are TRBV2 and TRBJ1-5; maybe TRBD1 (5 bases). V was clipped by 6 bases and J by 2 bases, with 11 bases between them. The CDR3 is made up of 14 amino acids. Per germline, CDR1 SNHLY and CDR2 FYNNEI. The CDR3 spells CASRQDTGNQPQHF. The CDR3, as DNA: TGTGCCAGCAGACAGGACACTGGCAATCAGCCCCAGCATTTT.

The rearrangement uses TRBV5-4 and TRBJ2-4; 7 nucleotides match TRBD1. Germline values: CDR1 SGHNT, CDR2 YYREEE (reference sequence). CDR3 length: 17 residues. Trimming took 0 bases from V and 6 from J; bases not matched to a gene: 12. CDR3 sequence reads: CASSLGAGVGTVNIQYF. In DNA, the CDR3 is TGTGCCAGCAGCTTGGGGGCGGGTGTTGGGACAGTAAACATTCAGTACTTC.

The chain employs TRBV2 and TRBJ2-1; 7 bases are a match to TRBD1. Germline assignment: CDR1 SNHLY and CDR2 FYNNEI. The CDR3 runs 14 residues. The J segment lost 3 bases and the V segment lost 8 bases, leaving 7 bases of the junction unmatched. CDR3 in DNA: TGTGCCAGCTCGCGGACAGGCCTCTACAATGAGCAGTTCTTC. Its translation: CASSRTGLYNEQFF.

This clone has only a few counts. Here the CDR3 reads CAWIPPGSSYNSPLHF. For the CDR3, the DNA is TGTGCCTGGATTCCCCCCGGCAGCTCCTATAATTCACCCCTCCACTTT. V and J are TRBV30 and TRBJ1-6; D ambiguous. Germline V CDR1 and CDR2: GTSNPN, SVGIG (reference sequence). Trimming took off 4 bases at V and 0 bases at J, with 13 bases between the two ends. The CDR3 extends over 16 amino acids.

The gene calls are TRBV14 and TRBJ2-1, with 11 bases fitting TRBD2. Germline CDR1 reads SGHDN; CDR2 reads FVKESK. The CDR3 has 16 amino acids. The J segment lost 2 bases and the V segment lost 2 bases, leaving 2 bases of the junction unmatched. The CDR3 nucleotides are TGTGCCAGCAGCCAAACGGGACTAGCGGCCTACAATGAGCAGTTCTTC. Translation gives CASSQTGLAAYNEQFF.